This TCR beta chain is from a study of patients and donors after allogeneic stem cell transplantation. Germline V gene lookup returns CDR1 SGHRS and CDR2 YFSETQ. The CDR3 sequence is 14 residues long. V was pared by 7 bases and J by 0 bases, with 12 bases between. TCRdb re-analysed the RT-PCR reads in MiXCR, keeping a single row per CDR3 protein. The data contain 390,000 or so distinct CDR3 sequences, around 16% of them singletons. This sequence joins TRBV5-1 and TRBJ2-3; tentative D call: TRBD2 (7 bases). This TCR was sampled from a human donor who was either an allogeneic HSCT recipient or a stem cell or donor lymphocyte infusion donor (not recorded which). It is not recorded whose cells these are; they may come from a transplant donor. The specimen sequenced was blood, either unsorted or a sorted T cell fraction (not recorded which). CDR3 amino acids: CASAGATSTDTQYF. The DNA of the CDR3 is TGCGCCAGCGCGGGGGCCACTAGCACAGATACGCAGTATTTT.